Below, 3 T cell receptor beta chains from the same sample are listed, as sequenced in a study of cytomegalovirus exposure and HLA in healthy donors. The PCR used 60 Vbeta and 13 Jbeta primers. This table comes from immunoSEQ multiplex PCR, and its TCRdb copy is limited to in-frame clones, with some not included. Of around 140,000 clones listed, roughly four fifths are singletons. Sequencing was carried out using PBMCs. All receptors come from a woman aged 55-69 years in good health and CMV-seropositive.

This sequence joins TRBV11-3 and TRBJ2-4, with D possibly matching TRBD2 (5 bases). V lost 5 bases and J lost 7, with 12 bases in between. Germline V gene lookup returns CDR1 SGHNT and CDR2 YENEEA. The CDR3 is 13 amino acids. This CDR3 is CASSRRADNIQYF. CDR3 nucleotides: TGTGCCAGCAGCCGGCGGGCCGATAACATTCAGTACTTC.

The rearrangement joins TRBV30 to TRBJ2-7, with 12 bases aligning to TRBD1. Germline V CDR1 and CDR2: GTSNPN, SVGIG (reference sequence). This CDR3 has 14 residues. Germline trimming cut 0 bases from V and 7 bases from J; bases unmatched to any gene: 4. Written as DNA, the CDR3 is TGTGCCTGGAGTGTTGGGACAGGGGGCAGGGAGCAGTACTTC. Its protein product is CAWSVGTGGREQYF.

The V gene is TRBV7-8, the J gene TRBJ1-5; 7 bases align to TRBD1. The V gene's germline CDR1 is SGHVS and CDR2 FQNEAQ. The CDR3 consists of 15 residues. The V segment lost 5 bases and the J segment 0 bases; nucleotides outside the gene matches: 4. In DNA, the CDR3 is TGTGCCAGCAGCCTTACAGGGGATAGCAATCAGCCCCAGCATTTT. Residues: CASSLTGDSNQPQHF.